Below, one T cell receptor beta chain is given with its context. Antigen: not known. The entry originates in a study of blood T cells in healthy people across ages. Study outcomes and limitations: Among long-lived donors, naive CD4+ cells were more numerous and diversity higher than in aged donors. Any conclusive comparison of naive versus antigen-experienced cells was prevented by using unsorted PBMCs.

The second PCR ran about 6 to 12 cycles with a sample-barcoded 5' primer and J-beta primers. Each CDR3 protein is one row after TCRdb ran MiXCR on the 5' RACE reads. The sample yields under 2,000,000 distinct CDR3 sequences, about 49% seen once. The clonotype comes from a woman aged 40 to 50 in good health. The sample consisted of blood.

CDR3 in DNA: TGTGCCAGCAGCGTAGTATCAGGGATAGGCGAGCAGTACTTC. Residues: CASSVVSGIGEQYF. The rearrangement joins TRBV9 to TRBJ2-7, with a tentative D call TRBD1 (5 bases). The germline V and J ends were trimmed by 0 bases and 6 bases, with 13 bases remaining between them. The CDR3 spans 14 residues. CDR1 SGDLS and CDR2 YYNGEE come from the germline V gene.